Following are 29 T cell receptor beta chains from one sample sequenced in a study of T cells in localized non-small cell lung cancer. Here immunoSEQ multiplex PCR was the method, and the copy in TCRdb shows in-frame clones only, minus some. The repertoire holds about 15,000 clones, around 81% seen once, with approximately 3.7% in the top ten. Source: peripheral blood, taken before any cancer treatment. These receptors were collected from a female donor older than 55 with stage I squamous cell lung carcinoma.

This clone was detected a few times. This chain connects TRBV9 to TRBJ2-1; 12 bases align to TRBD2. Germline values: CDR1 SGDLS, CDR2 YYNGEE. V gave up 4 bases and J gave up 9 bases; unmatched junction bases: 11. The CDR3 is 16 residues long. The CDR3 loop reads CASSPLAGGPKVEQFF. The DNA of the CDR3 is TGTGCCAGCAGCCCCCTAGCGGGGGGGCCGAAGGTTGAGCAGTTCTTC.

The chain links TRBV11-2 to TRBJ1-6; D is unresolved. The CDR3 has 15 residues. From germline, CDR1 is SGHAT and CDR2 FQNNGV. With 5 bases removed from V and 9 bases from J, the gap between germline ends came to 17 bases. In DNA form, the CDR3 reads TGTGCCAGCAGCGCCCGCCTCGGGAGATCTTCACCCCTCCACTTT. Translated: CASSARLGRSSPLHF.

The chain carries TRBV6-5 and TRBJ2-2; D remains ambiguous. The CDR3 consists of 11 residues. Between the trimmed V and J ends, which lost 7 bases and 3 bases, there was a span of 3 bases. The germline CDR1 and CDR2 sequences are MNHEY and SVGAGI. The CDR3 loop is CASKYTGELFF. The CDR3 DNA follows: TGTGCCAGCAAATACACCGGGGAGCTGTTTTTT.

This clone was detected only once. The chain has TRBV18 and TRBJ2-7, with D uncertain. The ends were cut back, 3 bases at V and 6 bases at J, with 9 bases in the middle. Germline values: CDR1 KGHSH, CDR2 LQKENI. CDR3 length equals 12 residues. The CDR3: CASSPGFFEQYF. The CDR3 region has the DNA TGTGCCAGCTCACCCGGGTTTTTCGAGCAGTACTTC.

This chain's CDR3 is CASEGQYGYTF. The CDR3, as DNA: TGTGCCAGCGAGGGGCAATATGGCTACACCTTC. The chain carries TRBV5-6 and TRBJ1-2, with a tentative D call TRBD1 (5 bases). The CDR3 contains 11 residues. Germline lookup yields CDR1 SGHDT and CDR2 YYEEEE. V was clipped by 7 bases and J by 5 bases, with 9 bases between them.

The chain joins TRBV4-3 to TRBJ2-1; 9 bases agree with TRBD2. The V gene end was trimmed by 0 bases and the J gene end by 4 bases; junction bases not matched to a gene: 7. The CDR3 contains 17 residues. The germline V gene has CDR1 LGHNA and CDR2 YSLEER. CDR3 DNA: TGCGCCAGCAGCCAAGATAGGCTAGCGGGGAGATACAATGAGCAGTTCTTC. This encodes CASSQDRLAGRYNEQFF.

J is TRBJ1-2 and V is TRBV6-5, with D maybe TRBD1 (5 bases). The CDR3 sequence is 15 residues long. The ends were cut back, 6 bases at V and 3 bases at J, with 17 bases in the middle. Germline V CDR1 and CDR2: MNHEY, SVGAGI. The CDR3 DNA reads TGTGCCAGCAGCCGGACACCAAAAAGCGACTATGGCTACACCTTC. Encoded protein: CASSRTPKSDYGYTF.

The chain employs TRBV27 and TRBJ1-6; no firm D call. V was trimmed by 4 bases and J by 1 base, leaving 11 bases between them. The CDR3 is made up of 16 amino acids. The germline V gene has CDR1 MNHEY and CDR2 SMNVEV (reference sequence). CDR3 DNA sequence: TGTGCCAGCAGTTACCACCGGGTTTCCTATAATTCACCCCTCCACTTT. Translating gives CASSYHRVSYNSPLHF.

CDR3 residues: CASSRGAGPGNYGYTF. As DNA, the CDR3 is TGCGCCAGCAGCCGGGGCGCAGGCCCCGGAAACTATGGCTACACCTTC. V and J are TRBV4-3 and TRBJ1-2; possible D gene TRBD1, 5 bases. Germline V lookup: CDR1 LGHNA, CDR2 YSLEER. The CDR3 is 16 residues long. V was clipped by 4 bases and J by 2 bases, with 17 bases between them.

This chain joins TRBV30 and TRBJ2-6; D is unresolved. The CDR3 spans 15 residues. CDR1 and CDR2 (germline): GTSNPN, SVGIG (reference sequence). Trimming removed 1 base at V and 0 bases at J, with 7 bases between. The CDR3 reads CAWSGRRSGANVLTF. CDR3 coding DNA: TGTGCCTGGAGTGGTAGGCGCTCTGGGGCCAACGTCCTGACTTTC.

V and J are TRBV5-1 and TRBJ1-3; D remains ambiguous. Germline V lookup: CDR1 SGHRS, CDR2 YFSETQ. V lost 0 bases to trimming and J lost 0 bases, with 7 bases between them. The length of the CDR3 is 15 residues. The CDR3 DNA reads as TGCGCCAGCAGCTTGGAGGCCTACTCTGGAAACACCATATATTTT. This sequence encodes CASSLEAYSGNTIYF.

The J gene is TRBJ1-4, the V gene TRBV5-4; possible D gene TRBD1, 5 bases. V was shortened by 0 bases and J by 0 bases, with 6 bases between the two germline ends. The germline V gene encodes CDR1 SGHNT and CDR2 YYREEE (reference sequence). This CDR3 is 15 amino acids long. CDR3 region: CASSLGGATNEKLFF. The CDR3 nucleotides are TGTGCCAGCAGCTTGGGGGGGGCAACTAATGAAAAACTGTTTTTT.

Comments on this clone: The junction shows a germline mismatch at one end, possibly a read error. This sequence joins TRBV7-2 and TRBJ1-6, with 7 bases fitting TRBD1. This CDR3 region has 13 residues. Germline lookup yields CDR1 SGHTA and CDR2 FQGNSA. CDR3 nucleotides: TGTGCCAGCAGCTCTGGGGGACAGCGGGACACTTACTTT. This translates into CASSSGGQRDTYF.

The CDR3 region is CASRSTGVAYGYTF. Here the CDR3 DNA reads TGTGCCAGCAGATCCACAGGGGTGGCCTATGGCTACACCTTC. The chain joins TRBV6-5 to TRBJ1-2; the match to TRBD1 covers 7 bases. CDR1 and CDR2 (germline): MNHEY, SVGAGI. V lost 6 bases, J lost 4 bases, and 8 bases stayed unmatched. CDR3 length: 14 residues.

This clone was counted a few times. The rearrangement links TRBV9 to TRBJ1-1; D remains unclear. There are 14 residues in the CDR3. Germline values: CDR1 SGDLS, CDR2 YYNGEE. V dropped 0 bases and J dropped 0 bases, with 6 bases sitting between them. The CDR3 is CASSVATMNTEAFF. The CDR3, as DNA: TGTGCCAGCAGCGTAGCCACGATGAACACTGAAGCTTTCTTT.

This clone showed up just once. The CDR3 loop is CASRDRGIYGYTF. DNA of the CDR3: TGTGCCAGCAGGGATAGGGGGATCTATGGCTACACCTTC. This rearrangement joins TRBV11-1 to TRBJ1-2; TRBD1 is a possible D gene (6 bases). Germline CDR1 reads SGHAT; CDR2 reads FQDESV (reference sequence). Trimming stripped 6 bases from V and 4 bases from J, with 12 bases between. The CDR3 has 13 residues.

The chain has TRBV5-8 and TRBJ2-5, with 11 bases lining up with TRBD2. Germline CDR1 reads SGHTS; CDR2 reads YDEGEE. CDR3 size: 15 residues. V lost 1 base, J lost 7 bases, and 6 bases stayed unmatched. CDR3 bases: TGTGCCAGCAGCTTGCTAGCGGGGGGCCGAGGGACCCAGTACTTC. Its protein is CASSLLAGGRGTQYF.

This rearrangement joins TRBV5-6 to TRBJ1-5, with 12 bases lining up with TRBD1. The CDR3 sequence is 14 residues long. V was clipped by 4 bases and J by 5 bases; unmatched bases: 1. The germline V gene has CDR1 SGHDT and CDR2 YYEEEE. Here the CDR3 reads CASSGTGGDQPQHF. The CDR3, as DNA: TGTGCCAGCAGCGGGACAGGGGGCGATCAGCCCCAGCATTTT.

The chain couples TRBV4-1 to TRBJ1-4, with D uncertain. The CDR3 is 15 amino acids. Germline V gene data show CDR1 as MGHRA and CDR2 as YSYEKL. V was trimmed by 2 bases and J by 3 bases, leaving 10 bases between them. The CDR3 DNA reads TGCGCCAGCAGCCAATCCGGGCTAGCTAATGAAAAACTGTTTTTT. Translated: CASSQSGLANEKLFF.

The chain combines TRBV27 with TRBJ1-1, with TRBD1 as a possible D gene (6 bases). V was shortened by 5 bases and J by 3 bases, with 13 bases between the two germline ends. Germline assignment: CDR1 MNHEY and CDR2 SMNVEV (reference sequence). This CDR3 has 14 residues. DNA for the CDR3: TGTGCCAGCAGTGTATTACAGGGAGACACTGAAGCTTTCTTT. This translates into CASSVLQGDTEAFF.

In DNA, the CDR3 is TGTGCCAGCAGTTGGGGGGGCTATGGCTACACCTTC. It translates to CASSWGGYGYTF. V usage is TRBV2 and J usage is TRBJ1-2; D is possibly TRBD1 (5 bases). This CDR3 is 12 amino acids long. The V end was cut by 5 bases, the J end by 4 bases, with 8 bases between. Germline CDR1 and CDR2: SNHLY and FYNNEI.

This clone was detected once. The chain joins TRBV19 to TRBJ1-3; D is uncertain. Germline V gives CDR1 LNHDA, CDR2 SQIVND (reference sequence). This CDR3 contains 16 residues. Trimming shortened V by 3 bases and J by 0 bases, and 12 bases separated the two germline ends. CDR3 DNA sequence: TGTGCCAGTAGTATGGGCAGGCGCTTCTCTGGAAACACCATATATTTT. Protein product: CASSMGRRFSGNTIYF.

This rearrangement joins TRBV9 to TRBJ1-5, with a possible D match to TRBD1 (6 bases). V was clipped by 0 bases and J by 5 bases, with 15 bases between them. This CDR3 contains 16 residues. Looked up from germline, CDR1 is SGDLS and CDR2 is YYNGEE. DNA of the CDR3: TGTGCCAGCAGCGTAGGTGGTGCAGGGGTGGATCAGCCCCAGCATTTT. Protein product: CASSVGGAGVDQPQHF.

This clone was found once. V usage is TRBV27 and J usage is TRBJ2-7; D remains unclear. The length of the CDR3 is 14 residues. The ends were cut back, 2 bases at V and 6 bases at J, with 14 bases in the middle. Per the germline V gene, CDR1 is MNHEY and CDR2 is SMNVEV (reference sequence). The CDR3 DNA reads TGTGCCAGCAGTTTAAATAGGAACCCTCGCGAGCAGTACTTC. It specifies CASSLNRNPREQYF.

The DNA of the CDR3 is TGTGCCAGCCGGGTCCACCAAGAGACCCAGTACTTC. Its protein is CASRVHQETQYF. The chain couples TRBV2 to TRBJ2-5; D is unclear. This CDR3 has 12 residues. From germline, CDR1 is SNHLY and CDR2 FYNNEI. V lost 8 bases and J 0 bases, leaving 7 bases between the germline ends.

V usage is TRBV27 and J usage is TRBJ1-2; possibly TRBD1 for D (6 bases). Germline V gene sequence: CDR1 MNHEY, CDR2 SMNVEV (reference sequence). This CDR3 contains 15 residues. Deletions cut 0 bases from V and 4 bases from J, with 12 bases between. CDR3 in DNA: TGTGCCAGCAGTTTATCCAGGGGACGTTCCTATGGCTACACCTTC. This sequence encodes CASSLSRGRSYGYTF.

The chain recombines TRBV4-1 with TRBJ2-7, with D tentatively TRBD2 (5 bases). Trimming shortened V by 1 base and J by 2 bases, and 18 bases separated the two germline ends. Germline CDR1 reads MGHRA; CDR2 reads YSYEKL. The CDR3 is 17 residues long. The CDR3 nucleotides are TGCGCCAGCAGCCAAGGCCCGCTAGCTAAGGTACCCTACGAGCAGTACTTC. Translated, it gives CASSQGPLAKVPYEQYF.

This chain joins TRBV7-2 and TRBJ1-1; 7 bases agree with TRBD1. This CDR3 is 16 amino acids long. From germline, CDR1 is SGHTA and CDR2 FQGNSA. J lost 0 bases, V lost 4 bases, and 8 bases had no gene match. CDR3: CASSSEGARVNTEAFF. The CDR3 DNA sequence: TGTGCCAGCAGCTCCGAGGGGGCCAGGGTGAACACTGAAGCTTTCTTT.

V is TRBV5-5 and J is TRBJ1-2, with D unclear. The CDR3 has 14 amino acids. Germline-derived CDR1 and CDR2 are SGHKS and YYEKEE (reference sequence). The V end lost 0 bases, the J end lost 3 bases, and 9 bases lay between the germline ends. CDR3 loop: CASSLDGSYYGYTF. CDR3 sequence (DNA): TGTGCCAGCAGCTTGGACGGCAGCTACTATGGCTACACCTTC.